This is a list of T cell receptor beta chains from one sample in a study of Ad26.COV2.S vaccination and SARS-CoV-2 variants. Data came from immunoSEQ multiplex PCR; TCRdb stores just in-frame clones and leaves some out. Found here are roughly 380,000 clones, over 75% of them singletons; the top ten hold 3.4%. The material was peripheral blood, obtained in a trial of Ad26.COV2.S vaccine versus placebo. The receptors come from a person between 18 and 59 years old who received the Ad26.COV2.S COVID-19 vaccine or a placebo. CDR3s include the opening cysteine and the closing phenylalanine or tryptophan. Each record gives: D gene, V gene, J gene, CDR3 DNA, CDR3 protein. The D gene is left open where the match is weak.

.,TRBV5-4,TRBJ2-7,TGTGCCAGCAGTGCCACTCAAGAGGGGTACGAGCAGTACTTC,CASSATQEGYEQYF
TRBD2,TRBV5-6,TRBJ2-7,TGTGCCAGCAGCTCGGAGGCGGGGGGGCCTTACGAGCAGTACTTC,CASSSEAGGPYEQYF
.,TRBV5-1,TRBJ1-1,TGCGCCAGCAGCTTTTCGGGGGGCACTGAAGCTTTCTTT,CASSFSGGTEAFF
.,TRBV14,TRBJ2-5,TGTGCCAGCAGCCACTCCGAAAGGGGGGAAGAGACCCAGTACTTC,CASSHSERGEETQYF
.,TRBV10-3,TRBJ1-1,TGTGCCATCAGTGAGGGCAGTCGATACACTGAAGCTTTCTTT,CAISEGSRYTEAFF
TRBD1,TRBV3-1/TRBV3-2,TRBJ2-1,TGTGCCAGCAGCCACAGACAGGGTAGGAATGAGCAGTTCTTC,CASSHRQGRNEQFF
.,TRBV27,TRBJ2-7,TGTGCCAGCAGTTTAGGGGTCGTAGGGGGTTACGAGCAGTACTTC,CASSLGVVGGYEQYF
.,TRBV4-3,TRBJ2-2,TGCGCCAGCAGCCAAGATCTTTACAGGGTCAACACCGGGGAGCTGTTTTTT,CASSQDLYRVNTGELFF
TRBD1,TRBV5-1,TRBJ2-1,TGCGCCAGCAGACCCGACAGGGGGCTACACAATGAGCAGTTCTTC,CASRPDRGLHNEQFF
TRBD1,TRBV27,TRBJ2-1,TGTGCCAGCAGTTTAGGGACAGGGGAGAGGCAGTTCTTC,CASSLGTGERQFF
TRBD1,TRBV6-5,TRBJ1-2,TGTGCCAGCAGTTACTCGAATCAGGGGGCTTGGGATGGCTACACCTTC,CASSYSNQGAWDGYTF
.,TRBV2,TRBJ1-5,TGTGCCAGCGAGTCCGAGCCTATGAAGCAGCCCCAGCATTTT,CASESEPMKQPQHF